Listed below are T cell receptor beta chains from one sample, sequenced in a study of blood T cell repertoires in COVID-19. The data were produced by immunoSEQ multiplex PCR, yet TCRdb's version contains in-frame clones alone and is incomplete. The sample has about 70,000 clones; more than 75% are singletons. Sequenced sample: peripheral blood. Every receptor here comes from a woman under 30 with acute or convalescent COVID-19. The CDR3 runs from the conserved cysteine through the conserved F or W.

length,V,CDR3
19,TRBV4-2,CASSQDRRTSGGAENEQFF
13,TRBV27,CASSQTYNSPLHF
15,TRBV7-2,CASSRTSGSPYEQYF
14,TRBV18,CASSPDRANQPQHF
14,TRBV10-2,CASTGREGGYEQYF
14,TRBV6-5,CASKRTGGSYEQYF
16,TRBV4-1,CASSQGRTQGNTEAFF
18,TRBV20-1,CSASDVSGQGAYGTEAFF
16,TRBV4-1,CASSQNERTANTEAFF
13,TRBV28,CASGAQATYEQYF
15,TRBV28,CASRQGASPGREQYF
15,TRBV19,CASRTTGGMDQPQHF
15,TRBV2,CASKASGTEFEKLFF
15,TRBV28,CASSRGGTGGQPQHF
15,TRBV18,CASSPIKQGDYGYTF
16,TRBV29-1,CSVDSAGGLPGNTIYF
15,TRBV5-8,CASKKQGSVNYGYTF
19,TRBV12-5,CASGLKPLGGVDNTGELFF
16,TRBV5-1,CASSGAGGGPNYEQYF
15,TRBV5-8,CASSLTPGLTDTQYF
14,TRBV27,CASSLRGGAHGYTF
14,TRBV30,CAWRLAAGANGYTF
15,TRBV5-1,CASSLVASGTDTQYF
14,TRBV2,CASSAQGRSTEAFF
15,TRBV5-4,CASSSSGRARDEQFF
14,TRBV5-1,CASSYSGSPYEQYF
14,TRBV27,CASSLRQVLAEAFF
15,TRBV9,CASSVSWTGHNEQFF
15,TRBV4-2,CASSQEISSGNTIYF
16,TRBV11-2,CASSLVAGSDTDTQYF
14,TRBV18,CASSPTSYQETQYF
12,TRBV24-1,CATPESNQPQHF
14,TRBV6-5,CASNVQGGGQPQHF
13,TRBV11-2,CASSLGRNTEAFF
17,TRBV7-8,CASSLVLGLAGANEQFF
11,TRBV28,CASSFADTQYF
17,TRBV19,CASSIDGRTDAYNEQFF
15,TRBV7-9,CASSITGGGSYEQYF
16,TRBV12-2,CASRRGTSVSYNEQFF
14,TRBV6-5,CASSTPTGRSPLHF
15,TRBV10-1,CASPGNLYSNQPQHF
13,TRBV7-2,CASSYRADSPLHF
13,TRBV29-1,CSANRQGSDTQYF
15,TRBV27,CASRIEGGSKKEQFF
14,TRBV29-1,CSVGERRTSGEQYF
15,TRBV5-6,CASSLGGQGGQPQHF
14,TRBV11-2,CASSQGGGGNTIYF
17,TRBV4-3,CASSQDPGQGANTEAFF